A single T cell receptor (beta chain) is shown here with its context. The data belong to a study of T cell responses to AZD1222 COVID-19 vaccine. The repertoire was sequenced with immunoSEQ multiplex PCR; TCRdb's copy has only in-frame clones and lacks some. The sample comprises fewer than 150,000 clones, 70% to 90% of which are singletons, and about 3.4% rests with the top ten. The V end lost 6 bases, the J end lost 0 bases, and 12 bases lay between the germline ends. CDR1 and CDR2 from the germline V gene are MDHEN and SYDVKM. CDR3 size: 15 residues. The sequence derives from an adult who received the AZD1222 COVID-19 vaccine. This specimen was peripheral blood, taken 28 days after the second AZD1222 dose. This chain joins TRBV28 and TRBJ1-5; possible D gene TRBD1, 6 bases. The DNA for the CDR3 is TGTGCCAGCAGCTACGGACAGTATAGCAATCAGCCCCAGCATTTT. Amino acid sequence: CASSYGQYSNQPQHF.